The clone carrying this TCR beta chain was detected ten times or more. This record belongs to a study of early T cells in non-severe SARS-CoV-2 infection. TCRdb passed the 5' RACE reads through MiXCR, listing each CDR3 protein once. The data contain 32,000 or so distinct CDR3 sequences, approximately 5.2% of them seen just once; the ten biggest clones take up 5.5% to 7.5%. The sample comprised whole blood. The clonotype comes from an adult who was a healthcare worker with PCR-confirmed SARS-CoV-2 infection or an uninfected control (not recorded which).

The CDR3 DNA is TGTGCCAGCAGCTCCACAGGATCTAACTATGGCTACACCTTC. It yields the protein CASSSTGSNYGYTF. The genes are TRBV6-5 and TRBJ1-2; tentatively, D is TRBD1 (5 bases). The CDR3 is 14 amino acids. Trimming removed 6 bases from V and 0 bases from J, with 11 bases in between. The germline V gene encodes CDR1 MNHEY and CDR2 SVGAGI.